This record concerns one TCR beta chain sequence. Its antigen is unidentified. MiXCR, applied by TCRdb to the reads, yields one record per CDR3 protein. The repertoire has roughly 990,000 distinct CDR3 sequences, around 30% of them found once; the top ten carry around 15%. The sample comes from a study of T cell repertoires in cytomegalovirus infection. This CDR3 spans 14 amino acids. In germline, CDR1 is MNHEY, CDR2 SMNVEV (reference sequence). Trimming cost V 0 bases and J 8 bases, with 13 bases left between them. This sequence joins TRBV27 and TRBJ1-2; TRBD1 might be the D (5 bases). This material consisted of cultured CD8+ T cells from PBMCs, taken from culture after CMV antigen stimulation. This receptor was obtained from a human donor in good health (CMV status not recorded). Some clones in this sample may be carry-over from other donors' samples. Written as DNA, the CDR3 is TGTGCCAGCAGTTTATCGATCCGGGGGAACGGCTACACCTTC. Translated: CASSLSIRGNGYTF.